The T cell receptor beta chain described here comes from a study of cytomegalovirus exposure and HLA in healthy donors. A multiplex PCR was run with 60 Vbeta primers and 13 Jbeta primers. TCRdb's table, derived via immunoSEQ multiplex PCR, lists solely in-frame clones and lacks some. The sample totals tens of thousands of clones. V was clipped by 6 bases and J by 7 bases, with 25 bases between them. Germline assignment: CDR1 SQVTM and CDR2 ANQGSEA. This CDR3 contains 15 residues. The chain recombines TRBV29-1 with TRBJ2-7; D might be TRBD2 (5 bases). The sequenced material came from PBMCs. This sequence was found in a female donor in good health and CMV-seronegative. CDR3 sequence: CSVPGGSGRPGEQYF. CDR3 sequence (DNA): TGCAGCGTCCCGGGCGGTTCGGGGAGACCGGGAGAGCAGTACTTC.